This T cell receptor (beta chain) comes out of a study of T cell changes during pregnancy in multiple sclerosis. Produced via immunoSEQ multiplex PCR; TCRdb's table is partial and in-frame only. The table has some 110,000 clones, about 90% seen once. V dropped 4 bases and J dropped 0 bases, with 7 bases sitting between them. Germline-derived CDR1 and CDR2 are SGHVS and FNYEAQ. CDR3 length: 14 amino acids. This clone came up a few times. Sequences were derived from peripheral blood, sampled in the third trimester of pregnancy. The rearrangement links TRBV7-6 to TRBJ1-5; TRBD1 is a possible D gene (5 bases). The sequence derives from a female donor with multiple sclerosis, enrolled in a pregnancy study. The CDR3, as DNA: TGTGCCAGCAGCTCAGGGCTTAGCAATCAGCCCCAGCATTTT. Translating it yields CASSSGLSNQPQHF.